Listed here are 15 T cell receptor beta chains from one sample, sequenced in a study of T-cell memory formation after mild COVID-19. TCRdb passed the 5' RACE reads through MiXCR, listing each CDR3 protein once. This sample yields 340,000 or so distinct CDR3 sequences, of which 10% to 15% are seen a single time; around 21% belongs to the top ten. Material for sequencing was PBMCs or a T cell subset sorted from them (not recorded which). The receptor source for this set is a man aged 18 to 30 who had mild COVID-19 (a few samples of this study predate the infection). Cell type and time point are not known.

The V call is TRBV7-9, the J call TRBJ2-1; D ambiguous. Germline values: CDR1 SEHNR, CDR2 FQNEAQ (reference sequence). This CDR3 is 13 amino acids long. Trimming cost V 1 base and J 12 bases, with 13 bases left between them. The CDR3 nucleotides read TGTGCCAGCAGCTTAGGACTGGGTTGGGCGCAGTTCTTC. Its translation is CASSLGLGWAQFF.

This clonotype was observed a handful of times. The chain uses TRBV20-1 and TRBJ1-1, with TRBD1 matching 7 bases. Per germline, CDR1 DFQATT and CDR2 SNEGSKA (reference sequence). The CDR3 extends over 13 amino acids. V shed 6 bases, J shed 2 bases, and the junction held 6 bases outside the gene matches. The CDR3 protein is CSATGGGNTEAFF. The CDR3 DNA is TGCAGTGCCACAGGAGGGGGCAACACTGAAGCTTTCTTT.

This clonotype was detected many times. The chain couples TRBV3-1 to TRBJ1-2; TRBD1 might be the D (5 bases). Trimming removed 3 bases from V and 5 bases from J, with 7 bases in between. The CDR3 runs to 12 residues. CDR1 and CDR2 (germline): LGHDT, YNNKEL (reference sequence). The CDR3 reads CASSQGVYGYTF. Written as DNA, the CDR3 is TGTGCCAGCAGCCAGGGGGTATATGGCTACACCTTC.

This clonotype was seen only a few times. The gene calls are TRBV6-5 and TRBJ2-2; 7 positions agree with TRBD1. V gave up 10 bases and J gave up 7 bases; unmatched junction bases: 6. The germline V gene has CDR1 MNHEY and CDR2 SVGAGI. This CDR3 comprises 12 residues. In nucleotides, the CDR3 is TGTGCCACCCTCCGGGACAGCGGGGAGCTGTTTTTT. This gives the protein CATLRDSGELFF.

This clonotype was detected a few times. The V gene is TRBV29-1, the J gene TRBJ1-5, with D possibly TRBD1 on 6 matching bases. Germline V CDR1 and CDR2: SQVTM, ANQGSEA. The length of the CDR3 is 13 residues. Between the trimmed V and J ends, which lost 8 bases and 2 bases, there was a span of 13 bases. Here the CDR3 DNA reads TGCAGCCCGGGGGGCGCAGGCAATCAGCCCCAGCATTTT. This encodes CSPGGAGNQPQHF.

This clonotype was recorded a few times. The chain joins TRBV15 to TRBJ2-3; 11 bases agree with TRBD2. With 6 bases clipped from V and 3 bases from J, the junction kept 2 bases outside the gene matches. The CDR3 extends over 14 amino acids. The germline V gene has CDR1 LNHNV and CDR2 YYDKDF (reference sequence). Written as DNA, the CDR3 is TGTGCCACCAGGAGACTAGCGGGGACAGATACGCAGTATTTT. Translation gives CATRRLAGTDTQYF.

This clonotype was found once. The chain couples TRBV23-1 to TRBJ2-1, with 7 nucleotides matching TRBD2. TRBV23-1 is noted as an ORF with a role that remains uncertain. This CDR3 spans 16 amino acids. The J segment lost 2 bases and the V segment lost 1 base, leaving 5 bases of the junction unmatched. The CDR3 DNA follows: TGCGCCAGCAGTCAATTGCGCGGGAGCCCCTACAATGAGCAGTTCTTC. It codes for CASSQLRGSPYNEQFF.

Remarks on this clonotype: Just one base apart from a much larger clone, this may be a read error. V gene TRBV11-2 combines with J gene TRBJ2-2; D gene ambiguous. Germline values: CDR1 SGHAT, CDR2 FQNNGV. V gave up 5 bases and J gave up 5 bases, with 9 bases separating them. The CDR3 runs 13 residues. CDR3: CASSPQATGELFF. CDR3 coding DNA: TGTGCCAGCAGCCCTCAAGCTACCGGGGAGCTGTTTTTT. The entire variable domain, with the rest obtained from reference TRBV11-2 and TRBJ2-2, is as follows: EAGVAQSPRYKIIEKRQSVAFWCNPISGHATLYWYQQILGQGPKLLIQFQNNGVVDDSQLPKDRFSAERLKGVDSTLKIQPAKLEDSAVYLCASSPQATGELFFGEGSRLTVL.

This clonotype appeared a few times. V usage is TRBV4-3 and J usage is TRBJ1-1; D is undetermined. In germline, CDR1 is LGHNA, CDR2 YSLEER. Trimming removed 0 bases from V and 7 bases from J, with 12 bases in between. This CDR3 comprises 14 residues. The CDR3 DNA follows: TGCGCCAGCAGCCAAGACCTCGGGATGGGTGAAGCTTTCTTT. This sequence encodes CASSQDLGMGEAFF.

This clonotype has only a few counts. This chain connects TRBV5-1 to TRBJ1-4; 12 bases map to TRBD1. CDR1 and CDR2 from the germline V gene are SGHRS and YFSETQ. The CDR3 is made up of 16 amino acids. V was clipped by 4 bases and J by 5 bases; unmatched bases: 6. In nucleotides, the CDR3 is TGCGCCAGCAGCCCCGGGACAGGGGGCCTGAATGAAAAACTGTTTTTT. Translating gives CASSPGTGGLNEKLFF.

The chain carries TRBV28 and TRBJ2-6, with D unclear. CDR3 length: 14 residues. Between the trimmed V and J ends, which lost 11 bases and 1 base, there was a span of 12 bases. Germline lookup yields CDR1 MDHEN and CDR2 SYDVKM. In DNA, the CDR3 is TGTGCCGCTTCAGAGGAATCTGGGGCCAACGTCCTGACTTTC. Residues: CAASEESGANVLTF.

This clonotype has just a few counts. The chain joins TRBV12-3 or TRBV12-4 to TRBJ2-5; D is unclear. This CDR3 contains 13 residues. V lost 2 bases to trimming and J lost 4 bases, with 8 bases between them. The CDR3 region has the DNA TGTGCCAGCAGTTTACAGGACGGAGAGACCCAGTACTTC. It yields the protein CASSLQDGETQYF.

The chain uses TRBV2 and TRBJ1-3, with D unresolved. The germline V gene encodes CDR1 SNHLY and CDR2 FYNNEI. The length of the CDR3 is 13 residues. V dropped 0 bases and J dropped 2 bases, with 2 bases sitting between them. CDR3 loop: CASSEAPGNTIYF. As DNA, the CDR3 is TGTGCCAGCAGTGAAGCGCCTGGAAACACCATATATTTT. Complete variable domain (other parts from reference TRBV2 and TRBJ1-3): EPEVTQTPSHQVTQMGQEVILRCVPISNHLYFYWYRQILGQKVEFLVSFYNNEISEKSEIFDDQFSVERPDGSNFTLKIRSTKLEDSAMYFCASSEAPGNTIYFGEGSWLTVV.

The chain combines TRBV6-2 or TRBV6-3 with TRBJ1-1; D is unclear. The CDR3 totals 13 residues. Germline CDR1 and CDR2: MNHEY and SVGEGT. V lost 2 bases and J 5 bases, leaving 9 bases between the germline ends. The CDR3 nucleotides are TGTGCCAGCAGTTACACGGTTCGTACTGAAGCTTTCTTT. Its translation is CASSYTVRTEAFF.

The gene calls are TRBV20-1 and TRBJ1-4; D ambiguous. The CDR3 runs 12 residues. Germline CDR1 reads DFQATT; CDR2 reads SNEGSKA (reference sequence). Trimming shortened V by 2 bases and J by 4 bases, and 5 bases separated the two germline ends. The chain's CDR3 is CSARQVNEKLFF. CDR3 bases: TGCAGTGCTAGACAGGTTAATGAAAAACTGTTTTTT.